The present T cell receptor (beta chain) was sequenced within a study of OX40 agonist ivuxolimab in advanced cancers. Study context: Patients assigned to dose escalation were diagnosed with hepatocellular carcinoma, melanoma, renal cell or head and neck cancer.

A few counts support this clone. With baseline, cycle 4 day 1, and cycle 7 day 1 as timepoints, blood was sampled. The data were produced by immunoSEQ multiplex PCR, yet TCRdb's version contains in-frame clones alone and is incomplete. The sample lists 70,000 to 100,000 clones; around 90% were seen once. This CDR3 is 12 amino acids long. V was trimmed by 7 bases and J by 7 bases, leaving 10 bases between them. Germline V gives CDR1 SGHNT, CDR2 YENEEA. The sequence was collected from an adult with an advanced solid tumor such as melanoma, head and neck, liver or kidney cancer. The gene calls are TRBV11-3 and TRBJ2-2; unclear D gene. The sequenced sample was CD4+ or CD8+ T cells sorted from blood, obtained in a trial of the OX40 agonist ivuxolimab. The CDR3 is CASISGVGELFF. The CDR3 region has the DNA TGTGCCAGCATATCCGGAGTCGGGGAGCTGTTTTTT. The entire variable domain, with the rest obtained from reference TRBV11-3 and TRBJ2-2, is as follows: EAGVVQSPRYKIIEKKQPVAFWCNPISGHNTLYWYLQNLGQGPELLIRYENEEAVDDSQLPKDRFSAERLKGVDSTLKIQPAELGDSAVYLCASISGVGELFFGEGSRLTVL.